These 3 T cell receptor beta chains originate from one sample sequenced in a study of T cell repertoires in cytomegalovirus infection. TCRdb re-called the reads through MiXCR, storing one row per CDR3 protein. This table has more than 150,000 distinct CDR3 sequences, approximately 30% appearing once. Sequenced: PBMCs. The receptors originated from a human donor in good health (CMV status not recorded). Some clones in this sample may be carry-over from other donors' samples.

This clonotype was seen more than once but under ten times. The chain is built from TRBV2 and TRBJ2-7; TRBD1 agrees at 11 bases. The CDR3 contains 15 residues. V shed 5 bases, J shed 0 bases, and the junction held 3 bases outside the gene matches. The germline V gene encodes CDR1 SNHLY and CDR2 FYNNEI. This chain's CDR3 is CASSWDRGASYEQYF. The CDR3 bases are TGTGCCAGCAGTTGGGACAGGGGGGCCTCCTACGAGCAGTACTTC.

This rearrangement joins TRBV2 to TRBJ1-3, with D unresolved. CDR1 is SNHLY and CDR2 is FYNNEI in the germline V gene. This CDR3 comprises 13 residues. V dropped 5 bases and J dropped 2 bases, with 7 bases sitting between them. The CDR3 region is CASSFSAGNTIYF. CDR3 DNA: TGTGCCAGCAGTTTCAGCGCTGGAAACACCATATATTTT.

The chain combines TRBV9 with TRBJ1-1; D uncertain. The CDR3 runs to 16 residues. Germline CDR1 is SGDLS and CDR2 is YYNGEE. V lost 6 bases to trimming and J lost 0 bases, with 18 bases between them. CDR3 loop: CASTKATQYMNTEAFF. The CDR3 region has the DNA TGTGCCAGCACCAAGGCTACACAATATATGAACACTGAAGCTTTCTTT.